This TCR beta chain appears in the sequencing data of a study of control samples from healthy donors and cancer patients. This clone was seen once. V was trimmed by 1 base and J by 6 bases, leaving 10 bases between them. Per germline, CDR1 LNHDA and CDR2 SQIVND (reference sequence). The CDR3 contains 13 residues. Only in-frame clones appear in the TCRdb table, and some are missing; sequencing was by immunoSEQ multiplex PCR. The table shows tens of thousands of clones, with around 84% occurring only once. The chain employs TRBV19 and TRBJ2-7, with D maybe TRBD2 (6 bases). This clonotype was obtained from a man in his sixties with head and neck cancer. The sequencing sample was made of PBMCs. The CDR3 region has the DNA TGTGCCAGTAGTATAGGCCTGGGGGGCGAGCAGTACTTC. As protein: CASSIGLGGEQYF.